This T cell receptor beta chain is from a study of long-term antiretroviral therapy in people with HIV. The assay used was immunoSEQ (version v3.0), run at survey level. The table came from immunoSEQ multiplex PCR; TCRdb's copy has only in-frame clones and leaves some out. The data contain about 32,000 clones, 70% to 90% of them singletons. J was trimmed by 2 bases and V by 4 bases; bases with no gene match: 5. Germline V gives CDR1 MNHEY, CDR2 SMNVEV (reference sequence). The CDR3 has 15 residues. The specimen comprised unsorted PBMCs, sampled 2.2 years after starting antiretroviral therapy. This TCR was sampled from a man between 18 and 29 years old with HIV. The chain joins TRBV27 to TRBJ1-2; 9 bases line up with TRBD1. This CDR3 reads CASSSRQGVNYGYTF. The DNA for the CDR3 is TGTGCCAGCAGTTCAAGACAGGGGGTAAACTATGGCTACACCTTC.